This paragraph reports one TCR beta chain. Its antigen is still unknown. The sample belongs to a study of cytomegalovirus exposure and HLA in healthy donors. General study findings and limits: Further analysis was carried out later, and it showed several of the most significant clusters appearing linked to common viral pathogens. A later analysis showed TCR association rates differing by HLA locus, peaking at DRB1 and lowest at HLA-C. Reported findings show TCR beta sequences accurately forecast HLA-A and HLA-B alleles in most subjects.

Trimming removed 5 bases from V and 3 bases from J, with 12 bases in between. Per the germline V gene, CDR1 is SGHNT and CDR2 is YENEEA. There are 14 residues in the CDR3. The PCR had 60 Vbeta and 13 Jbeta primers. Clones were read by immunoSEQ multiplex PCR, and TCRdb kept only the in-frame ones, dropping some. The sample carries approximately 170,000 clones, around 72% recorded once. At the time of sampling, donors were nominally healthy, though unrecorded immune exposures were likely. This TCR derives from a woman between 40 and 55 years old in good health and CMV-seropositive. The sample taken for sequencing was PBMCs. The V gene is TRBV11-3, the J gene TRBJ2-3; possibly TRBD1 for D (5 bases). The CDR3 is CASSLNRRTDTQYF. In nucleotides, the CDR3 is TGTGCCAGCAGCCTAAACAGGAGAACAGATACGCAGTATTTT.